This TCR beta chain derives from a study of cytomegalovirus exposure and HLA in healthy donors. Findings of the study overall: A later analysis reportedly found fewer N-insertions in an Asian-associated ancestry cluster than the approximately 730-donor mean. According to the study, 160 or so TCR beta chains were cytomegalovirus-associated.

Germline V gives CDR1 SNHLY, CDR2 FYNNEI. V was shortened by 2 bases and J by 0 bases, with 7 bases between the two germline ends. This CDR3 is 15 amino acids long. As regards this clone: Its antigen is undetermined.

60 Vbeta and 13 Jbeta primers were used in PCR. Methods used by the authors: A follow-up analysis tallied tens of millions of unique TCR beta chains, about 11 million shared. The table came from immunoSEQ multiplex PCR; TCRdb's copy has only in-frame clones and leaves some out. That table supplies the V and J calls and clone size; D and trimming were determined from the DNA. This table holds under 200,000 clones, 79% found once. The specimen sequenced was PBMCs. This rearrangement joins TRBV2 to TRBJ2-2, with D tentatively TRBD1 (5 bases). This clonotype originated in a woman between 50 and 59 years old in good health and CMV-seronegative. The chain's CDR3 is CASSETTANTGELFF. The DNA of the CDR3 is TGTGCCAGCAGTGAAACGACAGCGAACACCGGGGAGCTGTTTTTT.